The 9 T cell receptor beta chains given below trace back to one sample, sequenced in a study of blood T cell repertoires in COVID-19. Only in-frame clones appear in the TCRdb table, and some are missing; sequencing was by immunoSEQ multiplex PCR. The data hold 380,000 or so clones, with roughly 90% observed a single time. The source material was peripheral blood. The receptors come from a man in his forties with acute or convalescent COVID-19.

This clone came up once. The chain couples TRBV7-8 to TRBJ2-5, with a tentative D call TRBD2 (5 bases). V gave up 5 bases and J gave up 5 bases, with 21 bases separating them. The CDR3 covers 16 residues. Germline assignment: CDR1 SGHVS and CDR2 FQNEAQ. CDR3 amino acids: CASSPKRMRAGETQYF. As DNA, the CDR3 is TGTGCCAGCAGCCCGAAGCGGATGAGGGCCGGTGAGACCCAGTACTTC.

The V and J genes are TRBV6-2 or TRBV6-3 and TRBJ2-3; a weak D match, TRBD2 (6 bases). The germline gives CDR1 MNHEY, CDR2 SVGEGT. Trimming shortened V by 0 bases and J by 4 bases, and 14 bases separated the two germline ends. This CDR3 has 16 residues. The CDR3 coding sequence is TGTGCCAGCAGTTACTCGTCAGACTGGGGGGCAGATACGCAGTATTTT. Translated: CASSYSSDWGADTQYF.

The V call is TRBV30, the J call TRBJ2-7, with 13 bases lining up with TRBD2. Per the germline V gene, CDR1 is GTSNPN and CDR2 is SVGIG (reference sequence). This CDR3 comprises 14 residues. V gave up 3 bases and J gave up 4 bases; unmatched junction bases: 3. CDR3 region: CAWSPGLAGYEQYF. As DNA, the CDR3 is TGTGCCTGGAGCCCGGGACTAGCGGGATACGAGCAGTACTTC.

The chain combines TRBV28 with TRBJ2-7, with 8 bases that match TRBD2. CDR1 is MDHEN, CDR2 SYDVKM, per germline. The trim removed 2 bases at V and 4 bases at J, leaving 4 bases unmatched. The CDR3 covers 14 residues. In nucleotides, the CDR3 is TGTGCCAGCAGTTTAGGTTCGGGGGGGTACGAGCAGTACTTC. Protein product: CASSLGSGGYEQYF.

The rearrangement links TRBV21-1 to TRBJ1-1; the DNA was not compared with TRBD1, the D call given in the table. TRBV21-1 is deemed a pseudogene. The CDR3 has 16 amino acids. CDR3 sequence (DNA): TGTGCCAGCAGCACCCGGGACAGGGCAGGAGACACTGAAGCTTTCTTT. Translation: CASSTRDRAGDTEAFF.

This clone occurred once. The chain has TRBV5-1 and TRBJ1-2; 7 positions match TRBD1. The V and J ends lost 2 bases and 2 bases, in that order; junction bases with no gene match: 6. The length of the CDR3 is 15 residues. Germline V gene data show CDR1 as SGHRS and CDR2 as YFSETQ. CDR3 sequence reads: CASSFSKQGNYGYTF. The CDR3 DNA reads TGCGCCAGCAGCTTCTCCAAACAGGGGAACTATGGCTACACCTTC.

This clone was observed a single time. The V and J genes are TRBV12-5 and TRBJ2-3, with 11 bases lining up with TRBD1. V lost 4 bases to trimming and J lost 3 bases; unmatched junction nucleotides: 6. The length of the CDR3 is 16 residues. Germline CDR1 and CDR2: LGHNT and FRNRAP. The CDR3 is CASGSPGTGGTDTQYF. Here the CDR3 DNA reads TGTGCTAGTGGTTCCCCCGGGACAGGGGGAACAGATACGCAGTATTTT.

The chain recombines TRBV4-2 with TRBJ1-1; 7 bases agree with TRBD1. Germline CDR1 is LGHNA and CDR2 is YNFKEQ. The CDR3 length is 15 residues. V shed 4 bases, J shed 3 bases, and the junction held 8 bases outside the gene matches. CDR3 in DNA: TGTGCCAGCAGCCCCGCGCGAGGGGGCGACACTGAAGCTTTCTTT. This gives the protein CASSPARGGDTEAFF.

In DNA form, the CDR3 reads TGTGCCAGCAGCGATAAATTTAGGACTAGCGGGATGAAGAATGAGCAGTTCTTC. Protein: CASSDKFRTSGMKNEQFF. V is TRBV7-9 and J is TRBJ2-1; 12 bases line up with TRBD2. This CDR3 contains 18 residues. Trimming cost V 5 bases and J 7 bases; bases outside gene matches: 15. From germline, CDR1 is SEHNR and CDR2 FQNEAQ (reference sequence).